The present T cell receptor (beta chain) was sequenced within a study of blood T cell repertoires in COVID-19. Study-wide background: Sites across the United States, Italy and Spain contributed samples from acute and convalescent COVID-19. From T cells, B-cell-depleted T cells, or PBMCs came the material, which was cDNA or gDNA.

Germline CDR1 SGHNT, CDR2 YENEEA. The CDR3 length is 19 residues. V was pared by 4 bases and J by 2 bases, with 21 bases between. Assay: immunoSEQ multiplex PCR; the TCRdb copy retains only in-frame clones and omits some. Among 20,000 to 30,000 clones, 90% were seen once, and the ten largest hold 6.5% to 8%. Sample: peripheral blood. The sequence derives from a human donor in a cohort sampled during active COVID-19. This rearrangement joins TRBV11-3 to TRBJ2-6; D may be TRBD2 (5 bases). The CDR3 DNA is TGTGCCAGCAGCTCTCCGGAAGAGAGGGATGGTACTGGGGCCAACGTCCTGACTTTC. Amino acids: CASSSPEERDGTGANVLTF. The full variable domain, its missing parts supplied by reference TRBV11-3 and TRBJ2-6, is EAGVVQSPRYKIIEKKQPVAFWCNPISGHNTLYWYLQNLGQGPELLIRYENEEAVDDSQLPKDRFSAERLKGVDSTLKIQPAELGDSAVYLCASSSPEERDGTGANVLTFGAGSRLTVL.